This T cell receptor (beta chain) was obtained from a study of blood T cell repertoires in COVID-19 (dated by TCRdb to the early 2020s). About the investigation overall: The collaborator samples originated in the United States, Italy and Spain and spanned the acute and convalescent phases of COVID-19. The material from the prospective study consisted of cDNA or gDNA derived from T cells, B-cell-depleted T cells, or PBMCs. Deeply sampled blood TCRbeta repertoires from subjects exposed to, actively infected with, or recovered from COVID-19 were included in the dataset. The repertoires were released in a freely available public database intended as a resource for research on the immune response to SARS-CoV-2. Samples came from the ongoing ImmuneRACE study (first 160 participants) plus 1,254 subjects from 6 global collaborators. Nearly every sample came with metadata listing a de-identified subject ID, COVID-19 status, age in years and sex. Where HLA class I and class II types were available, the types were taken from metadata supplied by the sample provider, not from assay-based typing.

Remarks on this clone: Its antigen remains undetermined. Base qualities were left out, and no much larger clone turns up one base away.

The V end gives up 6 bases and the J end 4 bases, leaving 8 bases in the junction not matched to a gene. From its cysteine to its phenylalanine, the CDR3 spans 14 amino acids. Only CDR3 DNA remains: 42 bases, in frame from the first base. Reading the germline V gene gives CDR1 MRHNA and CDR2 SNTAGT. The research as a whole found: The quantity of clinical and demographic metadata differed by source and by participant and was supplied without curation.

At one collaborating source in Seattle, patients were enrolled during active infection and were followed longitudinally through the course of disease. Whole blood was collected in K2EDTA tubes by collaborating institutions according to the institutions' own protocols. Collaborator samples were shipped for TCRbeta analysis as frozen whole blood, isolated PBMCs, or DNA extracted from either sample type. TCRbeta CDR3 regions were amplified from genomic DNA using the immunoSEQ Assay, a bias-controlled multiplex PCR. The authors' analysis ran thus. Within the assay, amplification of reference gene primers was used to estimate how many nucleated cells each sample contained. Sequence reads were collapsed and filtered to measure the absolute abundance of every unique TCRbeta CDR3 rearrangement. For each sample, productive Simpson clonality was calculated as the square root of Simpson's diversity index over productive rearrangements. As stored in TCRdb, this immuneACCESS dataset retains in-frame rearrangements with V and J assigned. A fraction of the clones does not appear; measured against another copy, unresolved V genes explain less than half of the discrepancy, and the remainder lacks a known reason. The DNA was the basis for D and trimming; V, J and clone size are from that table. A total of fewer than 200,000 clones appear in this sample, around 83% of them only once. Of the sample, about 8.3% falls within the top ten clones.

Sequencing was done on a sample of peripheral blood. The TCR sequence derives from a woman in her 70s with COVID-19, enrolled during active disease. This receptor chain uses TRBV6-4 and TRBJ1-1, with 7 bases in between that match TRBD1. The CDR3 amino acid sequence is: CASRPDRVATEAFF. The base sequence is TGTGCCAGCAGACCAGACAGGGTAGCCACTGAAGCTTTCTTT.